The rows below give T cell receptor beta chains drawn from one sample of a study of CD8 T cells in Susac syndrome. TCRdb re-called the immunoSEQ multiplex PCR reads with MiXCR, one entry per CDR3 protein. The sample lists 95,000 to 150,000 distinct CDR3 sequences, approximately 95% occurring once. The source material was CD8+ T cells from PBMCs. The receptors derive from a human donor with multiple sclerosis. Each CDR3 is given with its conserved first and last residue. The D gene is left open where the match is weak. A row's size may be missing; if present it is once, few, many or a size class.

d_call clone_size cdr3_length j_call v_call cdr3_nt cdr3_aa
TRBD1 NA 14 TRBJ2-2 TRBV27 TGTGCCAGCAGTTTATGGGGACAGAAAGGGGAGCTGTTTTTT CASSLWGQKGELFF
TRBD1 NA 16 TRBJ1-2 TRBV25-1 TGTGCCAGCTTTGGGACAGGTCCCAGAGGTCGCTATGGCTACACCTTC CASFGTGPRGRYGYTF
TRBD1 NA 14 TRBJ1-5 TRBV19 TGTGCCAGTAGTCCAGGACAGGGGACCCAGCCCCAGCATTTT CASSPGQGTQPQHF
NA NA 15 TRBJ1-5 TRBV15 TGTGCCACCAGCTCGAGCCGGTATAGCAATCAGCCCCAGCATTTT CATSSSRYSNQPQHF
TRBD2 NA 17 TRBJ2-3 TRBV10-3 TGTGCCATCAGTGAGCGCCTAGGAGCGGGGGACACAGATACGCAGTATTTT CAISERLGAGDTDTQYF
TRBD2 NA 16 TRBJ2-1 TRBV2 TGTGCCAGCATAGTTATTGGGACTAGCGCTTACAATGAGCAGTTCTTC CASIVIGTSAYNEQFF
NA once 12 TRBJ1-1 TRBV27 TGTGCCAGCAGTACCCGGCGTGGTGAAGCTTTCTTT CASSTRRGEAFF
NA NA 15 TRBJ1-4 TRBV7-9 TGTGCCAGCAGCCGCGTCGGGAGTTCTAATGAAAAACTGTTTTTT CASSRVGSSNEKLFF
NA NA 14 TRBJ2-1 TRBV12-3/TRBV12-4 TGTGCCAGCAGTCCCCGATCCGGTAGAGATGAGCAGTTCTTC CASSPRSGRDEQFF
TRBD2 NA 14 TRBJ2-1 TRBV25-1 TGTGCCAGCGCAAGCGGGGCGTCCTACAATGAGCAGTTCTTC CASASGASYNEQFF
NA NA 19 TRBJ2-1 TRBV4-1 TGCGCCAGCAGCCAAGATGGACGCCCCTATCTCCAAAACTACAATGAGCAGTTCTTC CASSQDGRPYLQNYNEQFF
NA NA 14 TRBJ2-1 TRBV7-9 TGTGCCAGCAGCTTAGGGCAGGGGTACAATGAGCAGTTCTTC CASSLGQGYNEQFF
NA NA 12 TRBJ2-7 TRBV20-1 TGCAGTGCAAAGACGGGAGTTTACGAGCAGTACTTC CSAKTGVYEQYF
NA once 15 TRBJ1-4 TRBV4-1 TGCGCCAGCAGCCAAGATGGTGCAACTAATGAAAAACTGTTTTTT CASSQDGATNEKLFF
NA NA 12 TRBJ1-5 TRBV12-3/TRBV12-4 TGTGCCAGCAGTAAAGGCGGTCAGCCCCAGCATTTT CASSKGGQPQHF
NA few 14 TRBJ1-5 TRBV4-1 TGCGCCAGCAGCCAGGACCGGGGAAATCAGCCCCAGCATTTT CASSQDRGNQPQHF
NA NA 14 TRBJ2-1 TRBV7-8 TGTGCCAGCAGCTTGGAAACGGCGTACAATGAGCAGTTCTTC CASSLETAYNEQFF